This entry features one TCR beta chain sequence. There are 14 residues in the CDR3. V dropped 4 bases and J dropped 3 bases, with 12 bases sitting between them. Germline V gives CDR1 LGHNT, CDR2 FRNRAP. The data were obtained in a study of blood T cell repertoires in COVID-19. Study details: Some COVID-19 samples were acute and others convalescent; all came from the United States, Italy and Spain. T cells, B-cell-depleted T cells, or PBMCs supplied cDNA or gDNA.

Under the authors' procedure: From reference gene primer amplification, estimates of nucleated cell counts were derived. Assay used: immunoSEQ multiplex PCR; TCRdb lists only in-frame clones, some missing. V and J calls and clone size are copied from that table; D and trimming were computed from the DNA. The table lists a few hundred thousand clones, roughly 77% of them singletons. The genes are TRBV12-5 and TRBJ1-1; a weak D match, TRBD1 (5 bases). Sequenced material: peripheral blood. The receptor comes from a human donor with acute or convalescent COVID-19. The donor label of this sample is uncertain. This CDR3 is CASGSQTADTEAFF. As DNA, the CDR3 is TGTGCTAGTGGTTCCCAGACAGCCGACACTGAAGCTTTCTTT.